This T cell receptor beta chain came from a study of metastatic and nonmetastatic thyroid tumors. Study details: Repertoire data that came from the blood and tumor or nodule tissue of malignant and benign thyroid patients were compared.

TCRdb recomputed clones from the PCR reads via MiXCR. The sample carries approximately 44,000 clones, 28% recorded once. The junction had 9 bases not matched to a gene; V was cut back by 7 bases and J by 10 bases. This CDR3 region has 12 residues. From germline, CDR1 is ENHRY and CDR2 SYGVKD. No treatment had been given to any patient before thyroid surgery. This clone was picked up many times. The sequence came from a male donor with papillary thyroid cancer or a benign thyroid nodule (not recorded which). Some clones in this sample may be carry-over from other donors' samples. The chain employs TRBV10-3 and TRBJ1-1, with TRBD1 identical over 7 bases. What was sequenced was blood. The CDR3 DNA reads TGTGCCATCACCTCACAGGGGAAAGGAGCTTTCTTT. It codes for CAITSQGKGAFF.